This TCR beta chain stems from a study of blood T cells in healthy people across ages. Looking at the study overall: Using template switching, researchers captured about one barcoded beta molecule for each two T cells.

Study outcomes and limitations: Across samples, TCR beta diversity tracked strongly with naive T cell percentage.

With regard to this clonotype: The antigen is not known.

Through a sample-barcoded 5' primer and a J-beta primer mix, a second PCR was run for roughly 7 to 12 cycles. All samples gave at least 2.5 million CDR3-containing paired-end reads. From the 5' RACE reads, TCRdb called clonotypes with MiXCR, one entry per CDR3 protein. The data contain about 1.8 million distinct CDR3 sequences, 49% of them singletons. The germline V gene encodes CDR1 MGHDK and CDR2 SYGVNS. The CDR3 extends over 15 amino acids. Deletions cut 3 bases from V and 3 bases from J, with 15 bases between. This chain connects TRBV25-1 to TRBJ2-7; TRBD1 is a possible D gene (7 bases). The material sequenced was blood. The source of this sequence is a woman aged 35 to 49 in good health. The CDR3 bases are TGTGCCAGCAGTGAGAGTGGAGGGGGCAACTACGAGCAGTACTTC. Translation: CASSESGGGNYEQYF.